These 9 T cell receptor beta chains were all obtained from the same sample, sequenced in a study of blood T cell repertoires in COVID-19. Sequencing used immunoSEQ multiplex PCR; TCRdb keeps in-frame clones, though not all of them. The top ten clones hold roughly 1.1% of a sample with roughly 400,000 clones, more than 80% of them seen once. The sample comprised PBMCs or T cells enriched from blood (not recorded which). Receptors were obtained from a man younger than 40 who had recovered from COVID-19.

The rearrangement joins TRBV11-2 to TRBJ1-5; TRBD1 matches at 11 bases. The CDR3 consists of 14 residues. Germline V CDR1 and CDR2: SGHAT, FQNNGV. V gave up 5 bases and J gave up 6 bases; unmatched junction bases: 3. CDR3 nucleotide sequence: TGTGCCAGCAGCACCGGGACAGGGGGTCAGCCCCAGCATTTT. It codes for CASSTGTGGQPQHF.

V gene TRBV4-1 combines with J gene TRBJ1-2; the D is unclear. The CDR3 has 15 amino acids. The V gene lost 0 bases and the J gene lost 2 bases, with 10 bases spanning the gap. CDR1 and CDR2 from the germline V gene are MGHRA and YSYEKL. The CDR3 DNA sequence: TGCGCCAGCAGCCAAGATAGAGCGGGAAACTATGGCTACACCTTC. It encodes CASSQDRAGNYGYTF.

The chain employs TRBV7-6 and TRBJ2-7, with a weak D call TRBD2 (6 bases). The V end lost 5 bases, the J end lost 5 bases, and 16 bases lay between the germline ends. Germline lookup yields CDR1 SGHVS and CDR2 FNYEAQ. This CDR3 contains 14 residues. In DNA, the CDR3 is TGTGCCAGCAGCCGAGAAGGGAGGATCCACGAGCAGTACTTC. Amino acids: CASSREGRIHEQYF.

This clone was found many times. The chain couples TRBV30 to TRBJ1-2, with D tentatively TRBD1 (6 bases). The CDR3 is made up of 12 amino acids. Per the germline V gene, CDR1 is GTSNPN and CDR2 is SVGIG (reference sequence). Trimming removed 8 bases at V and 6 bases at J, with 16 bases between. The CDR3 DNA is TGTGCCCGCCGGGACAATTTCGATGGCTACACCTTC. Residues: CARRDNFDGYTF.

The chain carries TRBV7-9 and TRBJ1-1; TRBD1 might be the D (5 bases). Trimming cost V 8 bases and J 5 bases, with 6 bases left between them. This CDR3 contains 10 residues. CDR1 SEHNR and CDR2 FQNEAQ come from the germline V gene (reference sequence). The CDR3 bases are TGTGCCAGCGGGGCGACTGAAGCTTTCTTT. Amino acid sequence: CASGATEAFF.

This chain's CDR3 is CASSQTDHNQPQHF. For the CDR3, the DNA is TGTGCCAGCAGCCAGACAGATCACAATCAGCCCCAGCATTTT. The chain links TRBV16 to TRBJ1-5; D is possibly TRBD1 (5 bases). The germline V gene encodes CDR1 KGHSY and CDR2 FQNENV. Between the trimmed V and J ends, which lost 3 bases and 3 bases, there was a span of 9 bases. The CDR3 consists of 14 residues.

The rearrangement uses TRBV19 and TRBJ1-5; D gene unclear. The CDR3 covers 14 residues. Germline lookup yields CDR1 LNHDA and CDR2 SQIVND (reference sequence). Trimming shortened V by 4 bases and J by 4 bases, and 11 bases separated the two germline ends. The CDR3: CASSSTGENQPQHF. The CDR3 coding sequence is TGTGCCAGTAGTAGTACGGGAGAAAATCAGCCCCAGCATTTT.

V gene TRBV19 combines with J gene TRBJ2-3; possible D gene TRBD2, 5 bases. The CDR3 is 14 residues long. The V end lost 9 bases, the J end lost 2 bases, and 15 bases lay between the germline ends. The germline CDR1 and CDR2 sequences are LNHDA and SQIVND (reference sequence). In nucleotides, the CDR3 is TGTGCCAGCAAGACTATAGCGACCACAGATACGCAGTATTTT. As protein: CASKTIATTDTQYF. Variable domain in full (rest from reference TRBV19 and TRBJ2-3): DGGITQSPKYLFRKEGQNVTLSCEQNLNHDAMYWYRQDPGQGLRLIYYSQIVNDFQKGDIAEGYSVSREKKESFPLTVTSAQKNPTAFYLCASKTIATTDTQYFGPGTRLTVL.

The V and J genes are TRBV5-6 and TRBJ2-1; 11 nucleotides agree with TRBD2. The V and J ends lost 2 bases and 0 bases, in that order; junction bases with no gene match: 4. The CDR3 runs to 17 residues. CDR1 SGHDT and CDR2 YYEEEE come from the germline V gene. CDR3 sequence reads: CASSFSGRASSYNEQFF. The CDR3 DNA reads TGTGCCAGCAGCTTTAGCGGGAGGGCAAGCTCCTACAATGAGCAGTTCTTC.